In its sample, the clone carrying this T cell receptor beta chain was seen a few times. Its antigen is unidentified. This sample was taken from a study of beta chain features in type 1 diabetes. Study-level background: Patients were similar to healthy donors in age and gender (as well as in cell yields). General study findings and limits: Fewer insertions but more deletions were seen at VDJ junctions in type 1 diabetes patients. Among patients, naive, central memory and Treg TCRB repertoires appeared more similar than among healthy donors. Within each of all four CD4+ subsets, Type 1 diabetes patients had TCRB CDR3s that were moderately but significantly shorter.

V lost 5 bases and J lost 10, with 27 bases in between. This CDR3 is 17 amino acids long. Looked up from germline, CDR1 is SGHAT and CDR2 is FQNNGV. What was sequenced were expressed TCRB transcripts, since all of the isolated RNA had been reverse transcribed. An average of approximately 4 million reads was obtained for naive, central memory and regulatory T cell samples. Only in-frame clones appear in the TCRdb table, and some are missing; sequencing was by immunoSEQ multiplex PCR. The sample yields about 41,000 clones, 66% seen once. Source material: Tregs from blood. V is TRBV11-2 and J is TRBJ2-1; D is possibly TRBD2 (7 bases). This clonotype was sampled from a man younger than 45 with type 1 diabetes. Some clones in this sample may be carry-over from other donors' samples. The CDR3 DNA follows: TGTGCCAGCAGCCCCCGCCCTTGGGGGGGCTACCCTAAAGAGCAGTTCTTC. Translated, it gives CASSPRPWGGYPKEQFF.